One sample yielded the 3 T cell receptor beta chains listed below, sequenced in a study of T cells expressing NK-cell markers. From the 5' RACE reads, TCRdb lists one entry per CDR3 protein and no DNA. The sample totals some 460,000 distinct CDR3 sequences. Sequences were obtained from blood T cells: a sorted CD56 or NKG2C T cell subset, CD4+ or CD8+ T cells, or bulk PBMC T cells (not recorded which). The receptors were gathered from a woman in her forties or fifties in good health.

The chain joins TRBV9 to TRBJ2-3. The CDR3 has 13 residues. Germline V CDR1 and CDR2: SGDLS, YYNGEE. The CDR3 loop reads CATAQAFTDTQYF.

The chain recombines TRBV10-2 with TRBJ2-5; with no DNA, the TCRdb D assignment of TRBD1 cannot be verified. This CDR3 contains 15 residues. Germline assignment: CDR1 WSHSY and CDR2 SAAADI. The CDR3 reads CASSGIQGLGETQYF.

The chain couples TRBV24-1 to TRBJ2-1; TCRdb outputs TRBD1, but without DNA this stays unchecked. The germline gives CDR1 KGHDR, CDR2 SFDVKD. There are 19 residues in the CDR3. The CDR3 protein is CATSYIGTRWGRPYNEQFF.